This TCR beta chain was sequenced for a study of cytomegalovirus exposure and HLA in healthy donors. Details on this clone: Its antigen is as yet unknown.

Study results and limitations: High sensitivity and specificity were reportedly achieved when the classifier diagnosed cytomegalovirus status.

The PCR was carried out with 60 Vbeta primers and 13 Jbeta primers. Sequenced by immunoSEQ multiplex PCR; TCRdb stores in-frame clones only, minus some. Of some 150,000 clones listed, 75% to 85% are singletons. The germline V and J ends were trimmed by 4 bases and 3 bases, with 13 bases remaining between them. Looked up from germline, CDR1 is MGHRA and CDR2 is YSYEKL. This CDR3 has 15 amino acids. The V and J genes are TRBV4-1 and TRBJ2-1; D perhaps matches TRBD2 (6 bases). Sequencing input: PBMCs. This TCR derives from a man younger than 45 in good health and CMV-seronegative. The CDR3 loop reads CASSRLGLLYNEQFF. The CDR3 DNA follows: TGCGCCAGCAGCCGGTTGGGACTGCTCTACAATGAGCAGTTCTTC.